Each of the 19 T cell receptor beta chains below was sequenced from the same sample in a study of blood T cell repertoires in COVID-19. Measured with immunoSEQ multiplex PCR; TCRdb has only the in-frame clones, and not every one. The data contain 200,000 to 300,000 clones, 85% to 90% of them seen just once; the ten biggest clones take up roughly 4%. Sequencing used PBMCs or T cells enriched from blood (not recorded which). The receptor set was obtained from a woman under 40 with acute COVID-19.

This sequence joins TRBV11-3 and TRBJ2-1; no clear D. V was pared by 4 bases and J by 0 bases, with 10 bases between. This CDR3 contains 15 residues. Germline V lookup: CDR1 SGHNT, CDR2 YENEEA. The DNA of the CDR3 is TGTGCCAGCAGCTCGTACAGAACCTCCTACAATGAGCAGTTCTTC. It codes for CASSSYRTSYNEQFF. Full variable domain (missing parts from reference TRBV11-3 and TRBJ2-1): EAGVVQSPRYKIIEKKQPVAFWCNPISGHNTLYWYLQNLGQGPELLIRYENEEAVDDSQLPKDRFSAERLKGVDSTLKIQPAELGDSAVYLCASSSYRTSYNEQFFGPGTRLTVL.

This chain links TRBV18 with TRBJ1-1; 7 nucleotides agree with TRBD1. The CDR3 runs 15 residues. With 6 bases clipped from V and 1 base from J, the junction kept 8 bases outside the gene matches. Germline V gives CDR1 KGHSH, CDR2 LQKENI. The CDR3 here is CASSGAGGSNTEAFF. As DNA, the CDR3 is TGTGCCAGCTCCGGAGCAGGGGGTTCGAACACTGAAGCTTTCTTT.

This rearrangement joins TRBV11-2 to TRBJ2-1; D perhaps matches TRBD1 (6 bases). Trimming took off 5 bases at V and 8 bases at J, with 22 bases between the two ends. The CDR3 sequence is 16 residues long. Germline V gene data show CDR1 as SGHAT and CDR2 as FQNNGV. The CDR3 DNA is TGTGCCAGCAGCGGCCGGGACATCGAGAATGTGGATGAGCAGTTCTTC. This sequence encodes CASSGRDIENVDEQFF.

This clone was detected only a few times. CDR3 sequence reads: CASSFTGGRIGGYTF. CDR3 bases: TGTGCCAGCAGCTTCACAGGGGGCCGCATCGGGGGCTACACCTTC. This chain joins TRBV13 and TRBJ1-2, with 9 bases identical to TRBD1. Germline CDR1 PRHDT, CDR2 FYEKMQ (reference sequence). The CDR3 covers 15 residues. V lost 3 bases and J lost 8; bases outside the gene matches: 10. Combining the CDR3 with reference TRBV13 and TRBJ1-2 gives the whole variable domain AAGVIQSPRHLIKEKRETATLKCYPIPRHDTVYWYQQGPGQDPQFLISFYEKMQSDKGSIPDRFSAQQFSDYHSELNMSSLELGDSALYFCASSFTGGRIGGYTFGSGTRLTVV.

The rearrangement links TRBV14 to TRBJ1-2; D gene ambiguous. This CDR3 comprises 13 residues. The V end was cut by 1 base, the J end by 0 bases, with 3 bases between. In germline, CDR1 is SGHDN, CDR2 FVKESK. The CDR3 loop reads CASSQGANYGYTF. For the CDR3, the DNA is TGTGCCAGCAGCCAAGGAGCTAACTATGGCTACACCTTC.

The chain joins TRBV2 to TRBJ1-5, with 7 bases lining up with TRBD1. V lost 7 bases, J lost 5 bases, and 8 bases stayed unmatched. The length of the CDR3 is 14 residues. CDR1 is SNHLY, CDR2 FYNNEI, per germline. The CDR3 DNA sequence: TGTGCCAGCAATCGAGACAGGGAGCATCAGCCCCAGCATTTT. It translates to CASNRDREHQPQHF.

V is TRBV9 and J is TRBJ2-3; 9 bases align to TRBD1. V shed 0 bases, J shed 5 bases, and the junction held 7 bases outside the gene matches. Germline V gives CDR1 SGDLS, CDR2 YYNGEE. The CDR3 is 16 residues long. CDR3 sequence (DNA): TGTGCCAGCAGCGTAGGCGGGACAGGGTATCTAGATACGCAGTATTTT. Translation gives CASSVGGTGYLDTQYF.

This clone was counted once. This sequence joins TRBV5-1 and TRBJ1-2, with D possibly matching TRBD1 (6 bases). Germline CDR1 reads SGHRS; CDR2 reads YFSETQ. The germline V and J ends were trimmed by 0 bases and 6 bases, with 18 bases remaining between them. This CDR3 comprises 16 residues. Here the CDR3 reads CASSLAGVGAPNGYTF. In DNA form, the CDR3 reads TGCGCCAGCAGCTTGGCCGGGGTGGGGGCGCCGAATGGCTACACCTTC.

This clone has only one observation. The rearrangement joins TRBV11-1 to TRBJ1-2; 7 nucleotides align to TRBD1. This CDR3 spans 14 amino acids. Losses at the gene ends were 5 bases for V and 4 bases for J; bases not matched to a gene: 7. The germline gives CDR1 SGHAT, CDR2 FQDESV (reference sequence). The CDR3 DNA follows: TGTGCCAGCAGCCCAGGGGACAGCACCTATGGCTACACCTTC. This translates into CASSPGDSTYGYTF.

As concerns this clone: Other nucleotide sequences in the sample specify the same CDR3. CDR3 sequence: CASSIDRDTEAFF. As DNA, the CDR3 is TGTGCCAGTAGTATCGACAGGGACACTGAAGCTTTCTTT. V is TRBV19 and J is TRBJ1-1; 7 nucleotides agree with TRBD1. The germline gives CDR1 LNHDA, CDR2 SQIVND (reference sequence). V shed 3 bases and J 3 bases; nucleotides not matched to a gene: 1. The CDR3 is 13 amino acids.

The CDR3 sequence: CASIQSGTGLERAQHF. CDR3 DNA: TGTGCCAGCATTCAGAGTGGGACAGGCCTTGAAAGGGCCCAGCATTTT. The chain carries TRBV28 and TRBJ1-5; 8 nucleotides match TRBD1. V trimming: 7 bases; J trimming: 11 bases; junction bases outside the gene matches: 19. The CDR3 spans 16 residues. Per the germline V gene, CDR1 is MDHEN and CDR2 is SYDVKM. The full variable domain, completed using reference TRBV28 and TRBJ1-5, is DVKVTQSSRYLVKRTGEKVFLECVQDMDHENMFWYRQDPGLGLRLIYFSYDVKMKEKGDIPEGYSVSREKKERFSLILESASTNQTSMYLCASIQSGTGLERAQHFGDGTRLSIL.

The CDR3: CASSQDRQGADYGYTF. CDR3 nucleotide sequence: TGTGCCAGCAGCCAGGACCGACAGGGGGCGGACTATGGCTACACCTTC. V usage is TRBV4-2 and J usage is TRBJ1-2, with 10 bases fitting TRBD1. With 3 bases clipped from V and 3 bases from J, the junction kept 7 bases outside the gene matches. Germline CDR1 and CDR2: LGHNA and YNFKEQ. This CDR3 is built from 16 residues.

J is TRBJ2-7 and V is TRBV30; D perhaps matches TRBD1 (6 bases). The CDR3 contains 17 residues. CDR1 GTSNPN and CDR2 SVGIG come from the germline V gene (reference sequence). Trimming removed 3 bases at V and 1 base at J, with 22 bases between. Here the CDR3 reads CAWRPRDQGPYSYEQYF. The DNA for the CDR3 is TGTGCCTGGAGACCTAGAGACCAGGGGCCCTATTCCTACGAGCAGTACTTC.

The chain recombines TRBV5-8 with TRBJ1-5; no reliable D call. V was shortened by 2 bases and J by 6 bases, with 3 bases between the two germline ends. The CDR3 runs 11 residues. The V gene's germline CDR1 is SGHTS and CDR2 YDEGEE. CDR3 in amino acids: CASSFGQPQHF. The CDR3 DNA reads TGTGCCAGCAGCTTCGGTCAGCCCCAGCATTTT.

The chain employs TRBV30 and TRBJ2-1; 16 positions agree with TRBD2. V shed 3 bases and J 8 bases; nucleotides not matched to a gene: 10. The length of the CDR3 is 17 residues. CDR1 GTSNPN and CDR2 SVGIG come from the germline V gene (reference sequence). As DNA, the CDR3 is TGTGCCTGGAGCCTGGGACTAGCGGGGGGGCTGAGCCATGAGCAGTTCTTC. Its translation is CAWSLGLAGGLSHEQFF.

This chain joins TRBV6-5 and TRBJ2-5, with D hard to call. Germline-derived CDR1 and CDR2 are MNHEY and SVGAGI. The V and J ends lost 7 bases and 5 bases respectively, with 11 bases between them. The CDR3 runs 12 residues. The CDR3 bases are TGTGCCAGCACTGGTCTAGTTGAGACCCAGTACTTC. It encodes CASTGLVETQYF.

The chain joins TRBV9 to TRBJ1-5; TRBD1 matches at 10 bases. This CDR3 has 15 residues. Trimming at V came to 0 bases and at J to 5 bases, leaving 2 bases not matched to a gene. Per the germline V gene, CDR1 is SGDLS and CDR2 is YYNGEE. The CDR3 spells CASSVGDRGHQPQHF. CDR3 DNA: TGTGCCAGCAGCGTAGGGGACAGGGGACATCAGCCCCAGCATTTT.

In regard to this clone: A read error may produce the germline difference seen at one junction end. The V gene is TRBV6-5, the J gene TRBJ1-2, with TRBD1 matching over 7 bases. Germline CDR1 reads MNHEY; CDR2 reads SVGAGI. This CDR3 spans 12 amino acids. DNA for the CDR3: TGTGCCAGCAGGGACAGGACTATAATCCCTTACTTC. Its protein product is CASRDRTIIPYF.

The chain carries TRBV2 and TRBJ1-1, with a possible D match to TRBD1 (6 bases). Looked up from germline, CDR1 is SNHLY and CDR2 is FYNNEI. V shed 7 bases and J shed 5 bases, with 17 bases lying between them. The CDR3 consists of 14 residues. The CDR3 loop is CASKKGGVGTEAFF. CDR3 DNA: TGTGCCAGCAAGAAAGGGGGGGTAGGAACTGAAGCTTTCTTT.